One sample yielded the 8 T cell receptor beta chains listed below, sequenced in a study of blood T cell repertoires in COVID-19. Clones were sequenced by immunoSEQ multiplex PCR, and TCRdb holds only the in-frame ones, with some missing. The table has about 160,000 clones, under 85% seen once. Sequencing was carried out using peripheral blood. The receptors here all came from a man between 60 and 75 years old who had recovered from COVID-19.

CDR3 residues: CASSVDRDYGYTF. Here the CDR3 DNA reads TGTGCCAGCAGTGTTGACAGGGACTATGGCTACACCTTC. This chain joins TRBV2 and TRBJ1-2, with 7 bases lining up with TRBD1. The ends lost 4 bases at V and 3 bases at J; junction bases unmatched: 2. The CDR3 length is 13 residues. Per germline, CDR1 SNHLY and CDR2 FYNNEI.

This clone occurred many times. The chain joins TRBV6-5 to TRBJ1-1; D is possibly TRBD1 (5 bases). V was clipped by 6 bases and J by 0 bases, with 14 bases between them. This CDR3 contains 15 residues. CDR1 and CDR2 from the germline V gene are MNHEY and SVGAGI. The CDR3: CASRFGGDLNTEAFF. CDR3 sequence (DNA): TGTGCCAGCAGATTTGGGGGGGATTTGAACACTGAAGCTTTCTTT.

The chain has TRBV4-3 and TRBJ2-2, with 10 bases aligning to TRBD2. This CDR3 contains 16 residues. V lost 2 bases, J lost 0 bases, and 0 bases stayed unmatched. Germline V lookup: CDR1 LGHNA, CDR2 YSLEER. This CDR3 reads CASSQSGGANTGELFF. CDR3 DNA: TGCGCCAGCAGCCAAAGCGGGGGGGCGAACACCGGGGAGCTGTTTTTT.

The chain links TRBV14 to TRBJ2-7; the match to TRBD1 covers 10 bases. Per germline, CDR1 SGHDN and CDR2 FVKESK. The CDR3 spans 18 residues. J gave up 1 base and V 3 bases, and 12 bases lay outside the gene matches. Here the CDR3 DNA reads TGTGCCAGCAGCCACAAAATTTTGGACAGGGGGGATTCCTACGAGCAGTACTTC. Protein sequence: CASSHKILDRGDSYEQYF.

V is TRBV5-6 and J is TRBJ2-7, with 12 bases that match TRBD2. Germline CDR1 reads SGHDT; CDR2 reads YYEEEE. Trimming removed 0 bases from V and 4 bases from J; junction bases left unmatched: 5. The CDR3 spans 16 residues. The CDR3 DNA follows: TGTGCCAGCAGCTTGGTGACTAGCGGGGGTGGTTACGAGCAGTACTTC. Residues: CASSLVTSGGGYEQYF.

CDR3 coding DNA: TGTGCCAGCAGCCCCGGGGTTAGCGGCCCAGATACGCAGTATTTT. It translates to CASSPGVSGPDTQYF. V is TRBV7-2 and J is TRBJ2-3, with D maybe TRBD2 (6 bases). The germline V gene encodes CDR1 SGHTA and CDR2 FQGNSA. This CDR3 has 15 residues. Trimming removed 5 bases from V and 4 bases from J, with 16 bases in between.

The CDR3 region is CASSPEAGNSPLHF. The CDR3 DNA follows: TGTGCCAGCAGTCCAGAGGCGGGAAATTCACCCCTCCACTTT. This chain links TRBV2 with TRBJ1-6; D unresolved. With 5 bases removed from V and 7 bases from J, the gap between germline ends came to 12 bases. The CDR3 loop spans 14 amino acids. Per germline, CDR1 SNHLY and CDR2 FYNNEI.

This sequence joins TRBV24-1 and TRBJ2-3; TRBD1 matches at 9 bases. Looked up from germline, CDR1 is KGHDR and CDR2 is SFDVKD. The CDR3 runs 15 residues. V was clipped by 9 bases and J by 8 bases; unmatched bases: 14. CDR3 sequence (DNA): TGTGCCACCCAGCTAGGGACAGGGTGGGAGGGTACGCAGTATTTT. Translated: CATQLGTGWEGTQYF.